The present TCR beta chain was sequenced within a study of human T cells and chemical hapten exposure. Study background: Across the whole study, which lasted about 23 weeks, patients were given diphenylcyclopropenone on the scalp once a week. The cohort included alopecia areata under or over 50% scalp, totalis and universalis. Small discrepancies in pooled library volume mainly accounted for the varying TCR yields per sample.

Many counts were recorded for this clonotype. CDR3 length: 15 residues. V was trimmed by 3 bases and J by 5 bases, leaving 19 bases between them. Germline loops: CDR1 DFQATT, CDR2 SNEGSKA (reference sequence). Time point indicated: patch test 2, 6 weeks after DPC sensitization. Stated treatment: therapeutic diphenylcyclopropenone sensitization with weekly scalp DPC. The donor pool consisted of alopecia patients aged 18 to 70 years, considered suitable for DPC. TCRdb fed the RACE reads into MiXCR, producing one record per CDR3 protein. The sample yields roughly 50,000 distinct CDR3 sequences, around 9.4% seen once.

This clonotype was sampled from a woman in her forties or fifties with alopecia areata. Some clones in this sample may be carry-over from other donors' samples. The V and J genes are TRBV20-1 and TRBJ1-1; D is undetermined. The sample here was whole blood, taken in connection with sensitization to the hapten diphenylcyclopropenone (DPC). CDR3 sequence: CSASNSAGPGTEAFF. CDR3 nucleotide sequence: TGCAGTGCTAGTAATTCCGCCGGTCCTGGGACTGAAGCTTTCTTT.